This entry lists 2 T cell receptor beta chains sequenced from one sample in a study of spatial heterogeneity in lung cancer. Overall study results and limits: Higher tumor mutation counts went along with higher counts of expanded intratumoral alpha and beta TCRs.

Time point meaning: sample taken at primary tumor resection. For these receptors, no antigen is known. Via MiXCR, TCRdb re-called the 5' RACE reads, giving one row per CDR3 protein. The sample has 14,000 or so distinct CDR3 sequences; approximately 4.5% are singletons. The specimen comprised lung tumor tissue, sampled at surgery. Every receptor here comes from a female donor with early-stage non-small cell lung cancer.

This clonotype came up many times. The rearrangement joins TRBV20-1 to TRBJ2-7; no clear D. This CDR3 comprises 11 residues. Per germline, CDR1 DFQATT and CDR2 SNEGSKA (reference sequence). Trimming stripped 8 bases from V and 2 bases from J, with 10 bases between. CDR3 in DNA: TGCAGTTTGTCAGATCCCTACGAGCAGTACTTC. Encoded protein: CSLSDPYEQYF.

This clonotype was counted only a few times. The gene calls are TRBV25-1 and TRBJ2-7; TRBD1 is a possible D gene (6 bases). V lost 6 bases and J 1 base, leaving 16 bases between the germline ends. The germline V gene encodes CDR1 MGHDK and CDR2 SYGVNS. The CDR3 is made up of 15 amino acids. In DNA form, the CDR3 reads TGTGCCAGCAGCCGCCGGGACAAGGGATCCTACGAGCAGTACTTC. Translated, it gives CASSRRDKGSYEQYF.